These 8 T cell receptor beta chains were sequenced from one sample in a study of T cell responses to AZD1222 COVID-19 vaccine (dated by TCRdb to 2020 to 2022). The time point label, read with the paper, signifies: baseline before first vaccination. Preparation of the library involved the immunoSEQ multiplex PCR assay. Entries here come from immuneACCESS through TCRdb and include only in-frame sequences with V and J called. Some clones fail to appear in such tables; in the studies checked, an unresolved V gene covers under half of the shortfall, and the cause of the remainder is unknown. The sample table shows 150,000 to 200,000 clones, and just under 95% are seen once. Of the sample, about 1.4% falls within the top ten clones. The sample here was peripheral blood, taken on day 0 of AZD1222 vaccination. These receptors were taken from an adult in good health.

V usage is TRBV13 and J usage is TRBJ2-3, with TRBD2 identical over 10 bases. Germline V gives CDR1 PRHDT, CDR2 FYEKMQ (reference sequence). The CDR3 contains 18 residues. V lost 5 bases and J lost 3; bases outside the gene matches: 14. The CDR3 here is CASSPRGSGRAWTDTQYF. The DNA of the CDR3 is TGTGCCAGCAGCCCCCGAGGGAGCGGGAGGGCCTGGACAGATACGCAGTATTTT.

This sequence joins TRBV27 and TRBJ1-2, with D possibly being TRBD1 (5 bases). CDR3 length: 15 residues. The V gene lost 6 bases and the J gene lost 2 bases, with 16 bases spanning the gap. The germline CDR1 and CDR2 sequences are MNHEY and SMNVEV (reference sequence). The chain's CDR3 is CASRGLPGRNYGYTF. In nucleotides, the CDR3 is TGTGCCAGCAGAGGGCTTCCGGGACGGAACTATGGCTACACCTTC.

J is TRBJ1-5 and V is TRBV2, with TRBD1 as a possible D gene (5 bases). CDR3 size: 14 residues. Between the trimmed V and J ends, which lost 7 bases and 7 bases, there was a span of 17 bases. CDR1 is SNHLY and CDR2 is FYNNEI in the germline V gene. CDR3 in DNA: TGTGCCAGCAAAAATCAGGGAGAGACCCAGCCCCAGCATTTT. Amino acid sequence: CASKNQGETQPQHF.

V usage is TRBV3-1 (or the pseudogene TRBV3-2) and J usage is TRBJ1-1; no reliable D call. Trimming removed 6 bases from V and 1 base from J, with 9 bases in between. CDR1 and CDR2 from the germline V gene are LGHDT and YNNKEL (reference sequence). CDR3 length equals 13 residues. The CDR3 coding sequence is TGTGCCAGCAGTCGACCGTCGAACACTGAAGCTTTCTTT. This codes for CASSRPSNTEAFF.

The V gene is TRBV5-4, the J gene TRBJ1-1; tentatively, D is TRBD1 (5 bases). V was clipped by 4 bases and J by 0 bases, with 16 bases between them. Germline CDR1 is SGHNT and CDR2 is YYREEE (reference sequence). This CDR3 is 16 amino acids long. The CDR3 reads CASSPSLGGMNTEAFF. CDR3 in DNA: TGTGCCAGCAGCCCTTCCTTGGGGGGAATGAACACTGAAGCTTTCTTT. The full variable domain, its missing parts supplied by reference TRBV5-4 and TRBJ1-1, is ETGVTQSPTHLIKTRGQQVTLRCSSQSGHNTVSWYQQALGQGPQFIFQYYREEENGRGNFPPRFSGLQFPNYSSELNVNALELDDSALYLCASSPSLGGMNTEAFFGQGTRLTVV.

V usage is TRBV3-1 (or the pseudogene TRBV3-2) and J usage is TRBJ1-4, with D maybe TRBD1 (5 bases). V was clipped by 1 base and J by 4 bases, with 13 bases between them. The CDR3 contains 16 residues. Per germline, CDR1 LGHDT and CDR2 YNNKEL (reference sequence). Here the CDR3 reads CASSQGVGVLNEKLFF. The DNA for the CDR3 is TGTGCCAGCAGCCAAGGTGTAGGGGTCCTTAATGAAAAACTGTTTTTT.

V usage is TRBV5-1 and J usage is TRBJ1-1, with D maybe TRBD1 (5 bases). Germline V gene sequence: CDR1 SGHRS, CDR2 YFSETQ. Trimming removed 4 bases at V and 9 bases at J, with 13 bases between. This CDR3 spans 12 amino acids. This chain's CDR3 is CASSPEAGQAFF. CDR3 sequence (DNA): TGCGCCAGCAGCCCGGAGGCGGGGCAAGCTTTCTTT.

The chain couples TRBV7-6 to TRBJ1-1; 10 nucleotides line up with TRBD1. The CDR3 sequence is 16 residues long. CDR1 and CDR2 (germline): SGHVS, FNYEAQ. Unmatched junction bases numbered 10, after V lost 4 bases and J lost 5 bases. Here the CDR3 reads CASSSRQGADGTEAFF. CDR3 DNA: TGTGCCAGCAGCTCTCGACAGGGGGCAGATGGAACTGAAGCTTTCTTT.